This T cell receptor (beta chain) was found in a study of T cell responses to AZD1222 COVID-19 vaccine. Study overall: Second doses were pooled across both intervals (about 4 or about 12 weeks). Study-wide results and limits: Among vaccine-associated CD4 TCRs, coverage spanned spike, with dominance at 160-218 and 743-854. The study sampled repertoires only after the peak T cell response.

CDR3 length: 17 amino acids. CDR1 is MGHRA, CDR2 YSYEKL, per germline. V dropped 4 bases and J dropped 3; count of bases not matched to a gene: 9. Concerning this clone: The antigen is unknown.

Profiled with immunoSEQ multiplex PCR; TCRdb holds only in-frame clones, not every one. In the table there are some 96,000 clones, approximately 90% of which are singletons. The sample consisted of peripheral blood, taken on day 0 of AZD1222 vaccination. This TCR came from an adult in good health. The V and J genes are TRBV4-1 and TRBJ2-3; 11 bases are a match to TRBD2. CDR3 DNA: TGCGCCAGCAGCCGGCAAGGGCTAGCGGGAGGTACAGATACGCAGTATTTT. Amino acids: CASSRQGLAGGTDTQYF.